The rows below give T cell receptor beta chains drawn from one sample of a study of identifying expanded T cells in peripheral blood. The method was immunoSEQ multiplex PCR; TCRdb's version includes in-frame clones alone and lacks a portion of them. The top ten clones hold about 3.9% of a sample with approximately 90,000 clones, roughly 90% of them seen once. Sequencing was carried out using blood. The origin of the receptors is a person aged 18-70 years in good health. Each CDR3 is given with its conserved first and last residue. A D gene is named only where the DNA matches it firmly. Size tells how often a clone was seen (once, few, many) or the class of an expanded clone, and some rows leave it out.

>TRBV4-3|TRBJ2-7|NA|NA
TGCGCCAGCAGCCAAGATTTGGGAGGCGAGCAGTACTTC
CASSQDLGGEQYF
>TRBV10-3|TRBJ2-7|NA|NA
TGTGCCATCAGTGAGCGAGGACTAATCGTAGAGCAGTACTTC
CAISERGLIVEQYF
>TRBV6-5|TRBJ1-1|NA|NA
TGTGCCAGCAGTTACTCGACGACAGCGAACACTGAAGCTTTCTTT
CASSYSTTANTEAFF
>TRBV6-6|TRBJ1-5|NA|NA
TGTGCCAGCAGTTCTGTGGTGGGCAATCAGCCCCAGCATTTT
CASSSVVGNQPQHF
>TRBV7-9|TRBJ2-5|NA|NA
TGTGCCAGCAGCTTACAGGGGCAAGAGACCCAGTACTTC
CASSLQGQETQYF
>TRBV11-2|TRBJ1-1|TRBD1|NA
TGTGCCAGCAGCACCAACAGGGGGCCTGAAGCTTTCTTT
CASSTNRGPEAFF
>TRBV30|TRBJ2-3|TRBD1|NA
TGTGCCTGGCAACCGGGACAGTACGGCACAGATACGCAGTATTTT
CAWQPGQYGTDTQYF
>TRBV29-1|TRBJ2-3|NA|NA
TGCAGCGTTGGCGGGAGCACAGATACGCAGTATTTT
CSVGGSTDTQYF
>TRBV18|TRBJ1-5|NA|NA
TGTGCCAGCTCACTTACAGGGTCCTATCAGCCCCAGCATTTT
CASSLTGSYQPQHF
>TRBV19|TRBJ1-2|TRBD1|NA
TGTGCCAGTAGCGGACAGGGGGGTAGCTACACCTTC
CASSGQGGSYTF
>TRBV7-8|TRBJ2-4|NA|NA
TGTGCCAGCAGCGCAGGGTTGGCCAAAAACATTCAGTACTTC
CASSAGLAKNIQYF
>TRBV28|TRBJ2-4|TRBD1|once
TGTGCCAGCAGTTTACCCGGACAGGTAGCCAAAAACATTCAGTACTTC
CASSLPGQVAKNIQYF